This T cell receptor beta chain originates from a study of blood T cell repertoires in COVID-19 (dated by TCRdb to about 2020). As for the study more broadly: The collaborator samples originated in the United States, Italy and Spain and spanned the acute and convalescent phases of COVID-19. The material from the prospective study consisted of cDNA or gDNA derived from T cells, B-cell-depleted T cells, or PBMCs. Subjects who had been exposed to COVID-19, were actively infected with it, or had recovered from it provided the deeply sampled blood TCRbeta repertoires that made up the dataset. The repertoires were released in a freely available public database intended as a resource for research on the immune response to SARS-CoV-2. Samples came from the ongoing ImmuneRACE study (first 160 participants) plus 1,254 subjects from 6 global collaborators. The sample metadata nearly always contained a de-identified subject ID, COVID-19 status, age in years and sex. Where available, HLA class I and class II types were obtained from metadata supplied by the sample provider rather than from assay-based typing. The investigation overall reported the following: Clinical and demographic metadata were provided uncurated, with the amount varying by source and participant.

Points on this clone: What antigen it recognizes has not been identified. No base quality information exists; no much larger clone differs at one position.

Trimming at the junction amounts to 6 bases on V and 7 bases on J, and the germline ends lie 10 bases apart. The germline V gene (reference sequence) provides CDR1 PRHDT and CDR2 FYEKMQ. From the cysteine through the phenylalanine, the CDR3 covers 12 amino acids. The DNA shown is the 36-base CDR3, in frame from base 1. At one collaborating source in Seattle, patients were enrolled during active infection and were followed longitudinally through the course of disease. Collaborating institutions collected whole blood in K2EDTA tubes following their own protocols. For TCRbeta analysis, collaborators shipped samples in one of three forms: frozen whole blood, isolated PBMCs, or DNA extracted from either of those sample types. TCRbeta CDR3 regions were amplified from genomic DNA by means of the immunoSEQ Assay, a bias-controlled multiplex PCR. Under the source paper's analysis protocol: Nucleated cell counts per sample were estimated from amplification of reference gene primers within the assay. Sequence reads were collapsed and filtered to measure the absolute abundance of every unique TCRbeta CDR3 rearrangement. For each sample, productive Simpson clonality was calculated as the square root of Simpson's diversity index across productive rearrangements. The immuneACCESS repertoire file appears here via TCRdb, limited to in-frame rearrangements. These files lack a portion of the clones; in checked studies, under half of the deficit traces to unresolved V genes, and the cause of the others is not known. V, J and clone size derive from that table, while D and trimming were established from the DNA sequence. The sample yields some 200,000 clones; roughly 90% were counted once. The ten largest clones take up 15% to 20% of the sample.

The chain is made from TRBV13 and TRBJ2-1, and perhaps TRBD2 as D gene, on 6 matching bases. This clonotype was obtained from a middle-aged man with COVID-19, enrolled during active disease. Sequencing was performed on peripheral blood. The sequenced DNA: TGTGCCAGCAGTCCGGGAGTTAATGAGCAGTTCTTC. Its protein reads: CASSPGVNEQFF.